This T cell receptor (beta chain) was recovered during a study of control samples from healthy donors and cancer patients. CDR1 SGHRS and CDR2 YFSETQ come from the germline V gene. Trimming took 0 bases from V and 0 from J, leaving 9 bases between them. The CDR3 is made up of 15 amino acids. The assay was immunoSEQ multiplex PCR, and TCRdb's table has in-frame clones only and misses some. The table includes 230,000 or so clones, roughly 94% detected once. This rearrangement joins TRBV5-1 to TRBJ1-1; D ambiguous. The sequence came from a man aged 50 to 60 in good health. What was sequenced was blood. The CDR3 DNA follows: TGCGCCAGCAGCTTGGGAAGACGGATGAACACTGAAGCTTTCTTT. Translating it yields CASSLGRRMNTEAFF. Drawing the rest from reference TRBV5-1 and TRBJ1-1, the complete variable domain is KAGVTQTPRYLIKTRGQQVTLSCSPISGHRSVSWYQQTPGQGLQFLFEYFSETQRNKGNFPGRFSGRQFSNSRSEMNVSTLELGDSALYLCASSLGRRMNTEAFFGQGTRLTVV.